Listed below are T cell receptor beta chains from one sample, sequenced in a study of shared clonotypes between healthy human individuals. TCRdb keeps only in-frame clones here, not all; method: immunoSEQ multiplex PCR. The sample yields hundreds of thousands of clones, about 95% seen once. Sequenced material: naive CD8+ T cells sorted from blood. All receptors derive from a woman aged 30 to 39 in good health. The CDR3 runs from the conserved cysteine through the conserved F or W. Each record gives: D gene, clone size, J gene, V gene, CDR3 protein, CDR3 DNA. A D gene is named only where the DNA matches it firmly. Expanded clones get a size class; other rows say once, few or many, or leave the size out.

>NA|NA|TRBJ2-7|TRBV5-6
CASSLGKFRPYEQYF
TGTGCCAGCAGCTTAGGCAAGTTTCGCCCCTACGAGCAGTACTTC
>NA|NA|TRBJ1-1|TRBV7-9
CASSSPLDTEAFF
TGTGCCAGCAGCTCCCCGCTGGACACTGAAGCTTTCTTT
>TRBD2|once|TRBJ2-1|TRBV27
CASSYTLAGGPGEQFF
TGTGCCAGCAGTTACACACTAGCGGGAGGGCCGGGTGAGCAGTTCTTC
>NA|NA|TRBJ1-4|TRBV19
CASSVPAGVNEKLFF
TGTGCCAGTAGTGTCCCGGCGGGCGTAAATGAAAAACTGTTTTTT
>NA|NA|TRBJ2-7|TRBV7-9
CASSPALGYEQYF
TGTGCCAGCAGCCCCGCGTTGGGCTACGAGCAGTACTTC
>TRBD1|NA|TRBJ1-4|TRBV9
CASSVSGTGDEKLFF
TGTGCCAGCAGCGTTTCCGGGACAGGGGACGAAAAACTGTTTTTT
>NA|NA|TRBJ2-3|TRBV2
CAIEDRHTDTQYF
TGTGCCATCGAGGACAGACACACAGATACGCAGTATTTT
>NA|NA|TRBJ2-7|TRBV2
CASSSGIVYEQYF
TGTGCCAGCAGCTCGGGTATAGTCTACGAGCAGTACTTC
>TRBD1|NA|TRBJ2-7|TRBV5-4
CASSAGQGIGVNSYEQYF
TGTGCCAGCAGCGCAGGACAGGGAATAGGGGTTAACTCCTACGAGCAGTACTTC
>NA|NA|TRBJ2-5|TRBV7-6
CASSFQPGGETQYF
TGTGCCAGCAGCTTTCAGCCTGGAGGAGAGACCCAGTACTTC